A selection of T cell receptor beta chains follows, all from one sample in a study of shared clonotypes between healthy human individuals. TCRdb's copy holds only in-frame clones and misses some; the assay was immunoSEQ multiplex PCR. The table shows millions of clones, with approximately 95% occurring only once. The specimen was naive CD4+ T cells from PBMCs. Receptors originate from a man younger than 30 in good health. Some clones in this sample may be carry-over from other donors' samples. Both conserved end residues are part of each CDR3. A D gene is named only where the DNA matches it firmly. Clone sizes are given selectively: once, few, many, or a class where the clone is expanded.

abundance: NA
d_gene: NA
j_gene: TRBJ1-2
v_gene: TRBV4-2
CDR3aa: CASSQDSANFYGYTF
CDR3nt: TGTGCCAGCAGCCAAGATTCGGCCAATTTCTATGGCTACACCTTC

abundance: NA
d_gene: NA
j_gene: TRBJ1-5
v_gene: TRBV10-3
CDR3aa: CAISEAAGTLNQPQHF
CDR3nt: TGTGCCATCAGTGAGGCAGCCGGGACACTGAATCAGCCCCAGCATTTT

abundance: NA
d_gene: NA
j_gene: TRBJ2-7
v_gene: TRBV27
CDR3aa: CASRGPGNPTLYEQYF
CDR3nt: TGTGCCAGCAGAGGCCCCGGGAATCCTACACTCTACGAGCAGTACTTC

abundance: NA
d_gene: NA
j_gene: TRBJ1-1
v_gene: TRBV28
CDR3aa: CASSGGGVPEAFF
CDR3nt: TGTGCCAGCAGCGGTGGAGGGGTACCTGAAGCTTTCTTT

abundance: NA
d_gene: TRBD1
j_gene: TRBJ2-7
v_gene: TRBV28
CDR3aa: CASSPGTGIYEQYF
CDR3nt: TGTGCCAGCAGTCCTGGGACAGGGATCTACGAGCAGTACTTC

abundance: NA
d_gene: NA
j_gene: TRBJ1-2
v_gene: TRBV18
CDR3aa: CASSPARGNYGYTF
CDR3nt: TGTGCCAGCTCACCGGCCAGGGGAAACTATGGCTACACCTTC

abundance: NA
d_gene: TRBD1
j_gene: TRBJ2-7
v_gene: TRBV15
CDR3aa: CATSRDLGQGSYEQYF
CDR3nt: TGTGCCACCAGCAGAGATCTGGGACAGGGATCCTACGAGCAGTACTTC

abundance: once
d_gene: TRBD2
j_gene: TRBJ2-3
v_gene: TRBV7-2
CDR3aa: CASSTGTSGFTDTQYF
CDR3nt: TGTGCCAGCAGTACCGGGACTAGCGGTTTCACAGATACGCAGTATTTT

abundance: NA
d_gene: TRBD2
j_gene: TRBJ2-7
v_gene: TRBV5-1
CDR3aa: CASSLWLAGDLYEQYF
CDR3nt: TGCGCCAGCAGCTTGTGGCTAGCGGGAGACCTCTACGAGCAGTACTTC

abundance: once
d_gene: NA
j_gene: TRBJ2-6
v_gene: TRBV7-9
CDR3aa: CASSGLEGSGANVLTF
CDR3nt: TGTGCCAGCAGCGGGTTAGAGGGCTCTGGGGCCAACGTCCTGACTTTC

abundance: NA
d_gene: NA
j_gene: TRBJ2-7
v_gene: TRBV5-1
CDR3aa: CASSPGVAPADPSYEQYF
CDR3nt: TGCGCCAGCAGCCCCGGCGTCGCGCCAGCGGACCCCTCCTACGAGCAGTACTTC

abundance: NA
d_gene: NA
j_gene: TRBJ1-2
v_gene: TRBV6-1
CDR3aa: CASSTNINTEYGYTF
CDR3nt: TGTGCCAGCAGTACAAATATCAACACAGAGTATGGCTACACCTTC

abundance: NA
d_gene: TRBD1
j_gene: TRBJ2-3
v_gene: TRBV7-2
CDR3aa: CASSRGHRGMADTQYF
CDR3nt: TGTGCCAGCAGTCGGGGACACAGGGGGATGGCAGATACGCAGTATTTT

abundance: NA
d_gene: NA
j_gene: TRBJ1-2
v_gene: TRBV28
CDR3aa: CAVDGREGGRGYTF
CDR3nt: TGTGCCGTCGATGGACGCGAGGGTGGTAGAGGCTACACCTTC

abundance: once
d_gene: TRBD1
j_gene: TRBJ1-5
v_gene: TRBV5-1
CDR3aa: CASRRTGPNQPQHF
CDR3nt: TGCGCCAGCAGGCGGACAGGCCCCAATCAGCCCCAGCATTTT

abundance: NA
d_gene: NA
j_gene: TRBJ2-1
v_gene: TRBV15
CDR3aa: CATSSPPGRLGNEQFF
CDR3nt: TGTGCCACCAGCAGCCCCCCCGGGAGACTTGGTAATGAGCAGTTCTTC

abundance: NA
d_gene: TRBD1
j_gene: TRBJ2-7
v_gene: TRBV27
CDR3aa: CASSARGTGVSQYF
CDR3nt: TGTGCCAGCAGTGCCCGCGGGACAGGAGTCTCTCAGTACTTC

abundance: NA
d_gene: NA
j_gene: TRBJ1-4
v_gene: TRBV30
CDR3aa: CAWSVGAAAFGEKLFF
CDR3nt: TGTGCCTGGAGTGTGGGAGCGGCGGCTTTCGGTGAAAAACTGTTTTTT

abundance: NA
d_gene: TRBD2
j_gene: TRBJ2-7
v_gene: TRBV5-4
CDR3aa: CASSLGLGSYEQYF
CDR3nt: TGTGCCAGCAGCCTCGGACTAGGCTCCTACGAGCAGTACTTC